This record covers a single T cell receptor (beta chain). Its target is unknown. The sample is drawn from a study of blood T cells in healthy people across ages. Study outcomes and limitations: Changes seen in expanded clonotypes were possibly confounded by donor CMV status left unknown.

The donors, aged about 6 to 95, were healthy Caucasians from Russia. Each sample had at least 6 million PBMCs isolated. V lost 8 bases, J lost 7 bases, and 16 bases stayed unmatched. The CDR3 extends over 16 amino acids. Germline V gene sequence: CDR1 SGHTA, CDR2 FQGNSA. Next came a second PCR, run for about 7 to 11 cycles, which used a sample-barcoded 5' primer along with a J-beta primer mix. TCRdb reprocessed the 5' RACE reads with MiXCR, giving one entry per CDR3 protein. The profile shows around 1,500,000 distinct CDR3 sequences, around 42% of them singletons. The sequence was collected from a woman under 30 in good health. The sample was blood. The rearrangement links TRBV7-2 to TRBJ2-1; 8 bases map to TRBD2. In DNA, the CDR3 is TGTGCCAGCTCTCAGCCCGTAGCGGGAAGGGATAATGAGCAGTTCTTC. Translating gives CASSQPVAGRDNEQFF.